This T cell receptor (beta chain) comes out of a study of T-cell reconstitution after alpha-beta-depleted transplantation in children. Study-wide points: As was reported, about two months after transplant, alpha-beta T cells came from several hundred expanded graft clones. The authors attributed T-cell counts and diversity one year after transplant mostly to newly produced T cells. Day-60 TCRbeta diversity that was high in some patients was derived from surviving recipient T cells and thymic progenitors.

Unique molecular identifiers were incorporated into the prepared TCRbeta library. TCRdb ran MiXCR on the PCR reads and lists one entry per CDR3 protein. The sample has some 840,000 distinct CDR3 sequences, less than 20% seen once; the top ten hold just under 5%. This clonotype was seen many times. Its antigen is undetermined. The CDR3 is 14 amino acids. Between the trimmed V and J ends, which lost 5 bases and 4 bases, there was a span of 12 bases. CDR1 and CDR2 (germline): SGHAT, FQDESV (reference sequence). The receptor's source is a male patient younger than 18 who had a stem cell transplant for acute lymphoblastic leukemia, so the T cells may come from the graft donor. The sequencing here drew on PBMCs, mostly from graft donor cells, taken 360 days after TCRalphabeta/CD19-depleted stem cell transplant. The chain links TRBV11-1 to TRBJ2-1; unclear D gene. CDR3 sequence (DNA): TGTGCCAGCAGCCTTCGAGTAGGGTACAATGAGCAGTTCTTC. Its translation is CASSLRVGYNEQFF. Together with reference TRBV11-1 and TRBJ2-1, the CDR3 gives the full variable domain: EAEVAQSPRYKITEKSQAVAFWCDPISGHATLYWYRQILGQGPELLVQFQDESVVDDSQLPKDRFSAERLKGVDSTLKIQPAELGDSAMYLCASSLRVGYNEQFFGPGTRLTVL.